Below, 10 T cell receptor beta chains from the same sample are listed, as sequenced in a study of blood T cell repertoires in COVID-19. Assay used: immunoSEQ multiplex PCR; TCRdb lists only in-frame clones, some missing. The sample lists about 360,000 clones, about 90% seen once, with 1% to 1.5% in the top ten. Material: PBMCs or T cells enriched from blood (not recorded which). Receptors originate from a young man who had recovered from COVID-19.

The V gene is TRBV7-9, the J gene TRBJ1-4; 9 bases map to TRBD1. CDR1 and CDR2 from the germline V gene are SEHNR and FQNEAQ (reference sequence). The CDR3 covers 14 residues. Trimming at V came to 11 bases and at J to 8 bases, leaving 12 bases not matched to a gene. This CDR3 reads CAASPGQGREKLFF. CDR3 nucleotide sequence: TGTGCCGCGTCCCCGGGACAGGGTAGGGAAAAACTGTTTTTT.

The sample holds a few counts of this clone. The chain carries TRBV5-1 and TRBJ1-2; 7 positions match TRBD1. The CDR3 sequence is 15 residues long. Germline assignment: CDR1 SGHRS and CDR2 YFSETQ. With 4 bases clipped from V and 4 bases from J, the junction kept 10 bases outside the gene matches. In DNA form, the CDR3 reads TGCGCCAGCAGCCCCGACAGGGTCACATTCTATGGCTACACCTTC. Translated, it gives CASSPDRVTFYGYTF. The full variable domain, in which reference TRBV5-1 and TRBJ1-2 provide the parts outside the CDR3, is KAGVTQTPRYLIKTRGQQVTLSCSPISGHRSVSWYQQTPGQGLQFLFEYFSETQRNKGNFPGRFSGRQFSNSRSEMNVSTLELGDSALYLCASSPDRVTFYGYTFGSGTRLTVV.

This sequence joins TRBV10-3 and TRBJ2-2; D not resolved. The CDR3 runs 17 residues. V lost 6 bases, J lost 0 bases, and 17 bases lay in between. CDR1 ENHRY and CDR2 SYGVKD come from the germline V gene. CDR3 sequence: CAIRVNSFVANTGELFF. In DNA form, the CDR3 reads TGTGCCATCAGGGTAAACTCATTTGTGGCGAACACCGGGGAGCTGTTTTTT.

The V gene is TRBV3-1 (or the pseudogene TRBV3-2), the J gene TRBJ1-1; 10 bases agree with TRBD1. J gave up 2 bases and V 2 bases, and 2 bases lay outside the gene matches. The CDR3 has 15 amino acids. Looked up from germline, CDR1 is LGHDT and CDR2 is YNNKEL (reference sequence). CDR3 sequence (DNA): TGTGCCAGCAGCCAAAAGACAGGGGGCAACACTGAAGCTTTCTTT. Protein product: CASSQKTGGNTEAFF.

The chain combines TRBV11-2 with TRBJ2-3; 8 bases match TRBD2. Germline V lookup: CDR1 SGHAT, CDR2 FQNNGV. The CDR3 extends over 15 amino acids. The J segment lost 0 bases and the V segment lost 3 bases, leaving 2 bases of the junction unmatched. The CDR3: CASSFTSGSTDTQYF. CDR3 nucleotide sequence: TGTGCCAGCAGCTTTACTAGCGGTAGCACAGATACGCAGTATTTT. Full variable domain (remainder filled in from reference TRBV11-2 and TRBJ2-3): EAGVAQSPRYKIIEKRQSVAFWCNPISGHATLYWYQQILGQGPKLLIQFQNNGVVDDSQLPKDRFSAERLKGVDSTLKIQPAKLEDSAVYLCASSFTSGSTDTQYFGPGTRLTVL.

In its sample, this clone was seen once. This chain joins TRBV7-8 and TRBJ1-1, with 9 bases identical to TRBD1. Trimming removed 2 bases from V and 6 bases from J; junction bases left unmatched: 10. Germline-derived CDR1 and CDR2 are SGHVS and FQNEAQ. The CDR3 is 16 amino acids. In DNA, the CDR3 is TGTGCCAGCAGCTTATCGGGGGGACAGGGATCTTCTGAAGCTTTCTTT. This sequence encodes CASSLSGGQGSSEAFF.

This clone was seen a single time. The chain uses TRBV5-4 and TRBJ1-2; D perhaps matches TRBD1 (5 bases). V was pared by 5 bases and J by 10 bases, with 15 bases between. Germline loops: CDR1 SGHNT, CDR2 YYREEE (reference sequence). This CDR3 comprises 12 residues. This CDR3 reads CASSLQEFDYTF. In DNA form, the CDR3 reads TGTGCCAGCAGTTTACAGGAGTTTGACTACACCTTC.

The chain recombines TRBV5-1 with TRBJ2-2, with 7 bases aligning to TRBD2. The CDR3 is 16 amino acids. Germline V CDR1 and CDR2: SGHRS, YFSETQ. The V segment lost 2 bases and the J segment 5 bases; nucleotides outside the gene matches: 9. This chain's CDR3 is CASSLISGGGTGELFF. The CDR3 DNA reads TGCGCCAGCAGCTTAATATCGGGAGGTGGGACCGGGGAGCTGTTTTTT.

The table lists this clone with a few counts. V and J are TRBV28 and TRBJ2-3; 9 positions match TRBD2. This CDR3 is built from 14 residues. V was clipped by 8 bases and J by 1 base; unmatched bases: 4. The germline V gene encodes CDR1 MDHEN and CDR2 SYDVKM. The CDR3 nucleotides read TGTGCCAGCTCACGCGGGGGGGGCACAGATACGCAGTATTTT. Encoded protein: CASSRGGGTDTQYF.

The genes are TRBV5-1 and TRBJ2-3; weak D call: TRBD1 (6 bases). CDR3 length: 15 amino acids. Trimming cost V 7 bases and J 3 bases, with 18 bases left between them. CDR1 SGHRS and CDR2 YFSETQ come from the germline V gene. As DNA, the CDR3 is TGCGCCAGCTGTGCCCAGGGGTTTGGGACAGATACGCAGTATTTT. This encodes CASCAQGFGTDTQYF. Filled out from reference TRBV5-1 and TRBJ2-3, the complete variable domain reads KAGVTQTPRYLIKTRGQQVTLSCSPISGHRSVSWYQQTPGQGLQFLFEYFSETQRNKGNFPGRFSGRQFSNSRSEMNVSTLELGDSALYLCASCAQGFGTDTQYFGPGTRLTVL.